This T cell receptor (beta chain) was sequenced in a study of blood T cell repertoires in COVID-19. Overall study: Italy, Spain and the United States were the sources of the convalescent and acute COVID-19 samples.

In the source study's methods: Researchers report that nucleated cell counts were estimated from reference gene primer amplification. Clones were read by immunoSEQ multiplex PCR, and TCRdb kept only the in-frame ones, dropping some. D and trimming were read from the DNA, whereas the V and J calls and clone size are those reported in that table. The sample has 200,000 to 250,000 clones, around nine tenths seen once. The CDR3 consists of 14 residues. V lost 2 bases, J lost 6 bases, and 12 bases lay in between. CDR1 is SGHRS and CDR2 is YFSETQ in the germline V gene. V and J are TRBV5-1 and TRBJ2-1; weak D call: TRBD2 (6 bases). Specimen: peripheral blood. This sequence originates from a woman aged 55-75 years who had recovered from COVID-19. CDR3 in amino acids: CASSFGDLSNEQFF. In nucleotides, the CDR3 is TGCGCCAGCAGCTTTGGGGACTTGAGCAATGAGCAGTTCTTC.